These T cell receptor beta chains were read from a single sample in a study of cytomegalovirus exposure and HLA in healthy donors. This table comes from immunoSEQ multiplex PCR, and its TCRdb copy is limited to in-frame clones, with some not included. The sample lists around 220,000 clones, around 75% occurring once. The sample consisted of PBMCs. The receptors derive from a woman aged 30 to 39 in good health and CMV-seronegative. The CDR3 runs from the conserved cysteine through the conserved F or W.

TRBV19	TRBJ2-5	CASSATGTSETQYF
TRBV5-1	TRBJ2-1	CASSNNYRGYNEQFF
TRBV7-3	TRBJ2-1	CASSRLAGYNEQFF
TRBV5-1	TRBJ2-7	CASSLWGAGGNDEQYF
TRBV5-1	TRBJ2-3	CASSLEQRGMITDTQYF
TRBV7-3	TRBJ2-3	CASSFGGGGTDTQYF
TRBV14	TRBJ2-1	CASSQVTSTHEQFF
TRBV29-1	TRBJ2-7	CSVERTSGSGYEQYF
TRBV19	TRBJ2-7	CASSIGSGGGYEQYF
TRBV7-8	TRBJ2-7	CASSLAGTYYEQYF
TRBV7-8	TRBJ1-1	CASSFRTELNTEAFF
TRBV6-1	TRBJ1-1	CASSEPRTGLNTEAFF
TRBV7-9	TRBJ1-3	CASSLSVVEDSGNTIYF
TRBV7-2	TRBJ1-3	CASSYDRVAGNTIYF
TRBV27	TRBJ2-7	CASSLGAMPHEQYF
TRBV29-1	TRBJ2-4	CSATGSAKNIQYF
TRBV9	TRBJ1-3	CASSVEVRQDISGNTIYF
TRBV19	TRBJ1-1	CASSIDKRAGEAFF
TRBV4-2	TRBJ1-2	CASSQEARQSNYGYTF
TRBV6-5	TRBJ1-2	CASSYGPLNYGYTF
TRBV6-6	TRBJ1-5	CASIQAPYSNQPQHF
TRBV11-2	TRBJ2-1	CASSLAAAYNEQFF
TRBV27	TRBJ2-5	CASSLGKAGAQETQYF
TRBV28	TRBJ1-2	CASSLRDRGRGYTF
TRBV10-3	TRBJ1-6	CAISEPGQGSRTPLHF
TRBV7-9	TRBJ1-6	CASSLGENSPLHF
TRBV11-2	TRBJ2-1	CASRGGNEQFF
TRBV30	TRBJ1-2	CAWSVQGEYGYTF
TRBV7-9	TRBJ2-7	CASSLDWELTEQYF